These 21 T cell receptor beta chains were all obtained from the same sample, sequenced in a study of T cell responses to AZD1222 COVID-19 vaccine. Sequenced by immunoSEQ multiplex PCR; TCRdb stores in-frame clones only, minus some. The repertoire holds fewer than 150,000 clones, with approximately 86% as singletons. Specimen: peripheral blood, collected on day 0 of AZD1222 vaccination. The receptors shown here come from an adult in good health.

The rearrangement links TRBV11-2 to TRBJ2-1; D is perhaps TRBD1 (6 bases). Germline V gives CDR1 SGHAT, CDR2 FQNNGV. Trimming shortened V by 6 bases and J by 7 bases, and 10 bases separated the two germline ends. The CDR3 loop spans 12 amino acids. CDR3 nucleotides: TGTGCCAGCAGAGGCAGGGGTAATGAGCAGTTCTTC. Amino acids: CASRGRGNEQFF.

This chain links TRBV3-1 (or the pseudogene TRBV3-2) with TRBJ2-1; unclear D gene. Germline loops: CDR1 LGHDT, CDR2 YNNKEL (reference sequence). The V gene lost 2 bases and the J gene lost 5 bases, with 4 bases spanning the gap. This CDR3 is 12 amino acids long. Here the CDR3 DNA reads TGTGCCAGCAGCCAAATGGACAATGAGCAGTTCTTC. Its translation is CASSQMDNEQFF.

This clone was seen just once. The chain couples TRBV7-9 to TRBJ2-1, with TRBD2 as a possible D gene (5 bases). The CDR3 consists of 15 residues. Per the germline V gene, CDR1 is SEHNR and CDR2 is FQNEAQ (reference sequence). V lost 3 bases and J lost 0, with 9 bases in between. The CDR3, as DNA: TGTGCCAGCAGCTTTTGGGAGAGCTCCTACAATGAGCAGTTCTTC. It codes for CASSFWESSYNEQFF. The whole variable domain, remainder taken from reference TRBV7-9 and TRBJ2-1, is DTGVSQNPRHKITKRGQNVTFRCDPISEHNRLYWYRQTLGQGPEFLTYFQNEAQLEKSRLLSDRFSAERPKGSFSTLEIQRTEQGDSAMYLCASSFWESSYNEQFFGPGTRLTVL.

The rearrangement joins TRBV12-3 or TRBV12-4 to TRBJ1-1; D gene uncertain. V dropped 2 bases and J dropped 4 bases, with 8 bases sitting between them. The CDR3 covers 13 residues. DNA for the CDR3: TGTGCCAGCAGTTTAAACGCCCTCACTGAAGCTTTCTTT. It specifies CASSLNALTEAFF.

The chain recombines TRBV14 with TRBJ1-6; 7 nucleotides agree with TRBD1. Trimming removed 2 bases from V and 9 bases from J; junction bases left unmatched: 4. Germline CDR1 and CDR2: SGHDN and FVKESK. The CDR3 extends over 14 amino acids. The CDR3 protein is CASSQFEGASPLHF. The CDR3, as DNA: TGTGCCAGCAGCCAATTTGAGGGGGCTTCACCCCTCCACTTT.

The CDR3 DNA reads TGTGCCTGGAGTAACCCGGGACTAGCGGGGGTAATAACCCTCCTGGAGACCCAGTACTTC. Encoded protein: CAWSNPGLAGVITLLETQYF. V usage is TRBV30 and J usage is TRBJ2-5, with TRBD2 matching over 14 bases. With 2 bases clipped from V and 5 bases from J, the junction kept 19 bases outside the gene matches. The V gene's germline CDR1 is GTSNPN and CDR2 SVGIG (reference sequence). The CDR3 is made up of 20 amino acids.

The V call is TRBV9, the J call TRBJ2-2; D might be TRBD2 (6 bases). The CDR3 runs to 15 residues. Germline lookup yields CDR1 SGDLS and CDR2 YYNGEE. The V gene lost 2 bases and the J gene lost 6 bases, with 14 bases spanning the gap. The chain's CDR3 is CASSVLGEVAGELFF. The CDR3 nucleotides read TGTGCCAGCAGCGTTTTAGGGGAGGTTGCCGGGGAGCTGTTTTTT.

This clone has just one count. The chain joins TRBV6-5 to TRBJ2-7; 10 bases are shared with TRBD2. CDR3 length: 14 residues. With 5 bases clipped from V and 3 bases from J, the junction kept 4 bases outside the gene matches. Germline CDR1 MNHEY, CDR2 SVGAGI. The CDR3 here is CASSIGLADYEQYF. In DNA form, the CDR3 reads TGTGCCAGCAGTATCGGACTAGCGGACTACGAGCAGTACTTC.

J is TRBJ1-5 and V is TRBV7-9; D is unclear. The length of the CDR3 is 13 residues. Deletions cut 0 bases from V and 3 bases from J, with 3 bases between. Germline V gene lookup returns CDR1 SEHNR and CDR2 FQNEAQ (reference sequence). In DNA form, the CDR3 reads TGTGCCAGCAGCTTAGCTCTCAATCAGCCCCAGCATTTT. Protein: CASSLALNQPQHF.

The chain has TRBV3-1 (or the pseudogene TRBV3-2) and TRBJ2-7, with D possibly matching TRBD2 (5 bases). CDR3 length: 14 amino acids. Trimming stripped 1 base from V and 1 base from J, with 8 bases between. Germline CDR1 and CDR2: LGHDT and YNNKEL (reference sequence). The CDR3 DNA reads TGTGCCAGCAGCCAAGGGGGAGTTTCCTACGAGCAGTACTTC. It is translated as CASSQGGVSYEQYF.

The V and J genes are TRBV5-8 and TRBJ2-5; D remains unclear. V was trimmed by 0 bases and J by 13 bases, leaving 13 bases between them. The V gene's germline CDR1 is SGHTS and CDR2 YDEGEE. This CDR3 is built from 12 residues. The chain's CDR3 is CASSLVSSLAYF. CDR3 sequence (DNA): TGTGCCAGCAGCTTGGTTTCCAGCCTCGCGTACTTC.

This chain connects TRBV6-5 to TRBJ1-3; weak D call: TRBD1 (6 bases). Trimming removed 0 bases from V and 5 bases from J, with 14 bases in between. CDR3 length: 16 amino acids. CDR1 MNHEY and CDR2 SVGAGI come from the germline V gene. CDR3 region: CASSYSRVQGRNTIYF. The CDR3 coding sequence is TGTGCCAGCAGTTACTCGAGGGTACAGGGACGAAACACCATATATTTT.

CDR3 DNA sequence: TGTGCCAGCAGTTTCGGAGGGCGAAATCAGCCCCAGCATTTT. It translates to CASSFGGRNQPQHF. The J gene is TRBJ1-5, the V gene TRBV6-5; D not certain. There are 14 residues in the CDR3. Germline V CDR1 and CDR2: MNHEY, SVGAGI. V shed 4 bases and J shed 4 bases, with 11 bases lying between them.

This chain joins TRBV28 and TRBJ2-2; 9 nucleotides agree with TRBD1. This CDR3 contains 16 residues. Germline loops: CDR1 MDHEN, CDR2 SYDVKM. V lost 6 bases to trimming and J lost 2 bases; unmatched junction nucleotides: 7. Here the CDR3 reads CASSYGQGPNTGELFF. DNA of the CDR3: TGTGCCAGCAGCTACGGACAGGGGCCTAACACCGGGGAGCTGTTTTTT.

The chain uses TRBV27 and TRBJ1-6; the D is unclear. Germline-derived CDR1 and CDR2 are MNHEY and SMNVEV (reference sequence). Trimming removed 6 bases from V and 6 bases from J, with 21 bases in between. There are 17 residues in the CDR3. The CDR3 is CASSSLERTASNSPLHF. CDR3 coding DNA: TGTGCCAGCAGCTCCCTTGAGAGGACGGCGAGTAATTCACCCCTCCACTTT.

The chain uses TRBV2 and TRBJ2-2, with 8 bases identical to TRBD1. The CDR3 length is 17 residues. Germline lookup yields CDR1 SNHLY and CDR2 FYNNEI. The J segment lost 2 bases and the V segment lost 8 bases, leaving 13 bases of the junction unmatched. The chain's CDR3 is CASQGALRDTNTGELFF. Written as DNA, the CDR3 is TGTGCCAGCCAGGGGGCCCTCCGGGACACAAACACCGGGGAGCTGTTTTTT.

This clone was seen a handful of times. The chain joins TRBV5-6 to TRBJ2-3, with D unresolved. Germline V gene lookup returns CDR1 SGHDT and CDR2 YYEEEE. Trimming removed 0 bases from V and 2 bases from J, with 7 bases in between. This CDR3 has 14 amino acids. CDR3 nucleotide sequence: TGTGCCAGCAGCTTGGGGCTCCTCACAGATACGCAGTATTTT. This gives the protein CASSLGLLTDTQYF.

The chain carries TRBV18 and TRBJ2-1; no reliable D call. The V and J ends lost 1 base and 0 bases respectively, with 22 bases between them. From germline, CDR1 is KGHSH and CDR2 LQKENI. This CDR3 has 20 amino acids. The DNA for the CDR3 is TGTGCCAGCTCACCACGCTTCCAATTACAAAGGGCTAGCTCCTACAATGAGCAGTTCTTC. This translates into CASSPRFQLQRASSYNEQFF.

There are a few counts of this clone. The rearrangement joins TRBV30 to TRBJ1-3; D not certain. Between the trimmed V and J ends, which lost 4 bases and 0 bases, there was a span of 10 bases. This CDR3 is built from 14 residues. Germline CDR1 is GTSNPN and CDR2 is SVGIG (reference sequence). CDR3 coding DNA: TGTGCCTGGACCACTCCGGTCTCTGGAAACACCATATATTTT. Its protein is CAWTTPVSGNTIYF.

The V call is TRBV12-3 or TRBV12-4, the J call TRBJ1-2, with D perhaps TRBD1 (6 bases). The CDR3 is 13 residues long. With 6 bases removed from V and 7 bases from J, the gap between germline ends came to 15 bases. The CDR3, as DNA: TGTGCCAGCAGGACGAGTCAGGGGACTGGCTACACCTTC. Translating gives CASRTSQGTGYTF.

In DNA, the CDR3 is TGTGCCAGCAGTGGCCAGTTCTATGGCTACACCTTC. Translated, it gives CASSGQFYGYTF. V is TRBV7-9 and J is TRBJ1-2; D not certain. The CDR3 has 12 residues. CDR1 and CDR2 (germline): SEHNR, FQNEAQ (reference sequence). The V gene lost 6 bases and the J gene lost 4 bases, with 9 bases spanning the gap.